This T cell receptor beta chain came from a study of shared clonotypes between healthy human individuals. Study conclusions and caveats: Clonotype sharing across four donors was observed for around 4.8% of naive CD4 clonotypes. Sorted-subset sequencing was shown by rarefaction to be incomplete despite large depth.

Template for every sorted-subset replicate PCR totaled approximately 200 ng DNA, some 30,000 T cell genomes. TCRdb's table, derived via immunoSEQ multiplex PCR, lists solely in-frame clones and lacks some. The profile shows over 1.4 million clones, about 96% of them singletons. For this clone: The antigen is undetermined.

Germline V gives CDR1 SGHAT, CDR2 FQNNGV. V gave up 1 base and J gave up 0 bases; unmatched junction bases: 2. CDR3 length equals 15 residues. The sequence came from a man aged 25 to 45 in good health. Sequencing input: naive CD4+ T cells sorted from blood. Noted subset: CD45RA+ positively selected. The V gene is TRBV11-2, the J gene TRBJ2-7; the match to TRBD1 covers 8 bases. In nucleotides, the CDR3 is TGTGCCAGCAGCTTAGCGGGACAGGCCTCCTACGAGCAGTACTTC. Protein sequence: CASSLAGQASYEQYF.